The rows below give T cell receptor beta chains drawn from one sample of a study of a mutant IDH1 vaccine in newly diagnosed glioma. Their antigens remain unidentified. TCRdb's table, derived via immunoSEQ multiplex PCR, lists solely in-frame clones and lacks some. The sample has about 50,000 clones, 85% to 95% seen once. The source material was PBMCs, sampled from a glioma patient whose treatment included an IDH1 peptide vaccine. These receptors were obtained from a man aged 50 to 59 with glioma. Each CDR3 is given with its conserved first and last residue. The order of the fields is CDR3 protein, CDR3 DNA, J gene, clone size, V gene, D gene. The D gene is left open where the match is weak. A clone size is listed for some rows: how often the clone was seen (once, few, many), or a class if it is expanded.

CDR3 protein: CASSPTASGGHNEQFF
CDR3 DNA: TGCGCCAGCAGCCCTACTGCTAGCGGCGGACACAATGAGCAGTTCTTC
J gene: TRBJ2-1
clone size: -
V gene: TRBV5-1
D gene: TRBD2

CDR3 protein: CASSLTGVVNEQFF
CDR3 DNA: TGTGCCAGCAGCCTCACAGGGGTGGTCAATGAGCAGTTCTTC
J gene: TRBJ2-1
clone size: -
V gene: TRBV6-4
D gene: TRBD1

CDR3 protein: CASSGQGGYYEQYF
CDR3 DNA: TGTGCCAGCAGCGGCCAGGGGGGGTACTACGAGCAGTACTTC
J gene: TRBJ2-7
clone size: -
V gene: TRBV9
D gene: -

CDR3 protein: CASSQDRASGNTIYF
CDR3 DNA: TGCGCCAGCAGCCAAGATCGGGCCTCTGGAAACACCATATATTTT
J gene: TRBJ1-3
clone size: -
V gene: TRBV4-3
D gene: -

CDR3 protein: CASQRDRDWTEAFF
CDR3 DNA: TGTGCCAGTCAAAGGGACAGGGATTGGACTGAAGCTTTCTTT
J gene: TRBJ1-1
clone size: -
V gene: TRBV19
D gene: TRBD1

CDR3 protein: CASLGRNNEKLFF
CDR3 DNA: TGTGCCAGCCTGGGACGGAATAATGAAAAACTGTTTTTT
J gene: TRBJ1-4
clone size: -
V gene: TRBV18
D gene: -

CDR3 protein: CASSARQGLDYGYTF
CDR3 DNA: TGCGCCAGCAGCGCGCGACAGGGACTGGACTATGGCTACACCTTC
J gene: TRBJ1-2
clone size: -
V gene: TRBV4-1
D gene: TRBD1

CDR3 protein: CASSSLTGTENTGELFF
CDR3 DNA: TGTGCCAGCAGCTCCTTAACCGGGACAGAAAACACCGGGGAGCTGTTTTTT
J gene: TRBJ2-2
clone size: -
V gene: TRBV5-6
D gene: TRBD1

CDR3 protein: CAIFTGVDGYTF
CDR3 DNA: TGTGCCATCTTTACAGGGGTGGATGGCTACACCTTC
J gene: TRBJ1-2
clone size: once
V gene: TRBV19
D gene: TRBD1

CDR3 protein: CASSTRWGTNEKLFF
CDR3 DNA: TGTGCCAGTAGTACCCGATGGGGGACTAATGAAAAACTGTTTTTT
J gene: TRBJ1-4
clone size: -
V gene: TRBV19
D gene: -

CDR3 protein: CSVGPTEAFF
CDR3 DNA: TGCAGCGTTGGGCCAACTGAAGCTTTCTTT
J gene: TRBJ1-1
clone size: -
V gene: TRBV29-1
D gene: -

CDR3 protein: CAWSVLRQGDGYTF
CDR3 DNA: TGTGCCTGGAGTGTACTAAGGCAGGGAGACGGCTACACCTTC
J gene: TRBJ1-2
clone size: -
V gene: TRBV30
D gene: -

CDR3 protein: CASSGTSGTYEQYF
CDR3 DNA: TGTGCCAGCAGCGGGACTAGCGGGACCTACGAGCAGTACTTC
J gene: TRBJ2-7
clone size: -
V gene: TRBV9
D gene: TRBD2

CDR3 protein: CASSPNPPGGEYGYTF
CDR3 DNA: TGTGCCAGCTCACCGAACCCTCCGGGAGGGGAGTATGGCTACACCTTC
J gene: TRBJ1-2
clone size: -
V gene: TRBV18
D gene: -

CDR3 protein: CSPRGDEQFF
CDR3 DNA: TGCAGTCCCAGAGGGGATGAGCAGTTCTTC
J gene: TRBJ2-1
clone size: -
V gene: TRBV20-1
D gene: -

CDR3 protein: CSVEGGTHTEAFF
CDR3 DNA: TGCAGCGTTGAAGGTGGCACCCACACTGAAGCTTTCTTT
J gene: TRBJ1-1
clone size: once
V gene: TRBV29-1
D gene: -

CDR3 protein: CASSPGWLAGPYEQYF
CDR3 DNA: TGTGCCAGCAGTCCGGGATGGTTAGCGGGACCCTACGAGCAGTACTTC
J gene: TRBJ2-7
clone size: -
V gene: TRBV7-9
D gene: TRBD2

CDR3 protein: CATSRGSRGLAAYEQYF
CDR3 DNA: TGTGCCACCAGCAGAGGATCCCGGGGCCTAGCGGCCTACGAGCAGTACTTC
J gene: TRBJ2-7
clone size: -
V gene: TRBV15
D gene: TRBD2

CDR3 protein: CASSFISPGQGAQYNSPLHF
CDR3 DNA: TGTGCCAGCAGTTTTATTTCTCCGGGACAGGGAGCTCAGTATAATTCACCCCTCCACTTT
J gene: TRBJ1-6
clone size: -
V gene: TRBV27
D gene: TRBD1

CDR3 protein: CASDPVGQGNQPQHF
CDR3 DNA: TGTGCCAGCGACCCTGTTGGACAGGGCAATCAGCCCCAGCATTTT
J gene: TRBJ1-5
clone size: -
V gene: TRBV7-2
D gene: TRBD1

CDR3 protein: CASSSAGRELNTEAFF
CDR3 DNA: TGTGCCAGCAGCTCGGCAGGCAGGGAACTGAACACTGAAGCTTTCTTT
J gene: TRBJ1-1
clone size: -
V gene: TRBV7-9
D gene: -

CDR3 protein: CSARSIRAEAFF
CDR3 DNA: TGCAGCGCCCGTTCGATAAGGGCTGAAGCTTTCTTT
J gene: TRBJ1-1
clone size: -
V gene: TRBV29-1
D gene: -

CDR3 protein: CASSEAGTSGSYNEQFF
CDR3 DNA: TGTGCCAGCAGTGAAGCCGGGACTAGCGGGAGCTACAATGAGCAGTTCTTC
J gene: TRBJ2-1
clone size: -
V gene: TRBV25-1
D gene: TRBD2

CDR3 protein: CASSLMAVGSFNQPQHF
CDR3 DNA: TGTGCCAGCAGCCTAATGGCGGTCGGTTCTTTCAATCAGCCCCAGCATTTT
J gene: TRBJ1-5
clone size: -
V gene: TRBV21-1
D gene: -

CDR3 protein: CASSEAVQTYEQYF
CDR3 DNA: TGTGCCAGCAGTGAAGCGGTACAAACCTACGAGCAGTACTTC
J gene: TRBJ2-7
clone size: -
V gene: TRBV2
D gene: -

CDR3 protein: CASSLALGAGQPQHF
CDR3 DNA: TGTGCCAGCAGCTTAGCGCTGGGGGCCGGTCAGCCCCAGCATTTT
J gene: TRBJ1-5
clone size: -
V gene: TRBV7-2
D gene: -

CDR3 protein: CASKQGTMNTEAFF
CDR3 DNA: TGCGCCAGCAAGCAGGGGACTATGAACACTGAAGCTTTCTTT
J gene: TRBJ1-1
clone size: -
V gene: TRBV5-1
D gene: -

CDR3 protein: CASSLQGVNSPLHF
CDR3 DNA: TGTGCCAGCAGTTTACAGGGGGTCAATTCACCCCTCCACTTT
J gene: TRBJ1-6
clone size: once
V gene: TRBV27
D gene: TRBD1

CDR3 protein: CASSLTRNEQFF
CDR3 DNA: TGTGCCAGCAGCTTAACCCGCAATGAGCAGTTCTTC
J gene: TRBJ2-1
clone size: once
V gene: TRBV7-2
D gene: -

CDR3 protein: CASSLRTGYNQPQHF
CDR3 DNA: TGTGCCAGCAGTTTAAGGACAGGGTACAATCAGCCCCAGCATTTT
J gene: TRBJ1-5
clone size: -
V gene: TRBV27
D gene: TRBD1

CDR3 protein: CASSQWGTRGTPSSTDTQYF
CDR3 DNA: TGTGCCAGCAGCCAATGGGGTACACGGGGGACTCCATCTAGCACAGATACGCAGTATTTT
J gene: TRBJ2-3
clone size: -
V gene: TRBV14
D gene: -

CDR3 protein: CSVIRQMGTGYTF
CDR3 DNA: TGCAGCGTGATCCGACAGATGGGGACTGGCTACACCTTC
J gene: TRBJ1-2
clone size: -
V gene: TRBV29-1
D gene: -